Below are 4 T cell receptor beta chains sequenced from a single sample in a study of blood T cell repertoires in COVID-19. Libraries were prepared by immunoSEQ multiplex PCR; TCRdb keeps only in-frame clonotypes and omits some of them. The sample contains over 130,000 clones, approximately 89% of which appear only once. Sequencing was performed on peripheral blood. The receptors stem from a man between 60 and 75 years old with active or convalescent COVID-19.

CDR3 sequence: CASSYDSFNEKLFF. Written as DNA, the CDR3 is TGTGCCAGCAGTTACGACAGTTTTAATGAAAAACTGTTTTTT. The V and J genes are TRBV6-5 and TRBJ1-4; tentative D call: TRBD1 (5 bases). The germline V gene encodes CDR1 MNHEY and CDR2 SVGAGI. V dropped 2 bases and J dropped 4 bases, with 8 bases sitting between them. This CDR3 has 14 residues.

CDR3 in amino acids: CASSLERTNSYNEQFF. The CDR3 bases are TGTGCCAGCAGCTTAGAGAGGACAAACTCCTACAATGAGCAGTTCTTC. This chain uses TRBV7-9 with TRBJ2-1, with D tentatively TRBD1 (5 bases). The CDR3 has 16 amino acids. Germline loops: CDR1 SEHNR, CDR2 FQNEAQ (reference sequence). Trimming took off 1 base at V and 0 bases at J, with 10 bases between the two ends.

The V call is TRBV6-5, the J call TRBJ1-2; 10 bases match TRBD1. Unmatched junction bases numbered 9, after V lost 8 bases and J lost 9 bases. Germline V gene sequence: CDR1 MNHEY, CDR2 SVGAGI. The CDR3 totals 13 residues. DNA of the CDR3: TGTGCCAGCGGATCCGGGACAGGGGAGAGCTACACCTTC. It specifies CASGSGTGESYTF.

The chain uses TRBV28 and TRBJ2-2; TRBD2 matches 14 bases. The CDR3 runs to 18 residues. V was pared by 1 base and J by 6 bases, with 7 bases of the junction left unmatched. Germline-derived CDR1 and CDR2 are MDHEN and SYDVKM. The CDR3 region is CASSLYPGTSGSAGELFF. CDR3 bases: TGTGCCAGCAGTTTATATCCAGGGACTAGCGGGAGTGCCGGGGAGCTGTTTTTT.